A single sample is the source of the 6 T cell receptor beta chains below, sequenced in a study of T cells after yellow fever vaccination. Via MiXCR, TCRdb re-called the 5' RACE reads, giving one row per CDR3 protein. The sample consists of 300,000 to 400,000 distinct CDR3 sequences, approximately 8% of them appearing once. The sequencing used PBMCs, collected 45 days after the first yellow fever vaccination. Receptors were obtained from a man in his late teens or twenties who received the YFV17D yellow fever vaccine.

This clonotype was counted ten times or more. The V gene is TRBV5-1, the J gene TRBJ2-1, with 8 bases matching TRBD2. V lost 4 bases, J lost 6 bases, and 9 bases stayed unmatched. This CDR3 contains 15 residues. Germline CDR1 SGHRS, CDR2 YFSETQ. CDR3: CASSRPGLETNEQFF. DNA for the CDR3: TGCGCCAGCAGCAGGCCGGGACTAGAGACCAATGAGCAGTTCTTC. Full variable domain (missing parts from reference TRBV5-1 and TRBJ2-1): KAGVTQTPRYLIKTRGQQVTLSCSPISGHRSVSWYQQTPGQGLQFLFEYFSETQRNKGNFPGRFSGRQFSNSRSEMNVSTLELGDSALYLCASSRPGLETNEQFFGPGTRLTVL.

This clonotype was seen a few times. The chain links TRBV5-1 to TRBJ1-6; 7 bases are shared with TRBD1. From germline, CDR1 is SGHRS and CDR2 YFSETQ. Trimming removed 0 bases from V and 7 bases from J; junction bases left unmatched: 4. The CDR3 is 15 residues long. CDR3: CASSLGGQINSPLHF. The DNA for the CDR3 is TGCGCCAGCAGCTTGGGGGGACAGATAAATTCACCCCTCCACTTT.

This clonotype was picked up a small number of times. This chain connects TRBV7-6 to TRBJ2-4; D perhaps matches TRBD2 (5 bases). Germline CDR1 reads SGHVS; CDR2 reads FNYEAQ. The CDR3 runs to 16 residues. V was clipped by 6 bases and J by 4 bases, with 19 bases between them. The CDR3 nucleotides are TGTGCCAGCAGTGATTGGTCGGGGAGCGATAAAAACATTCAGTACTTC. This gives the protein CASSDWSGSDKNIQYF.

This clonotype came up a few times. This chain joins TRBV7-2 and TRBJ1-5; a possible D gene is TRBD1 (5 bases). Looked up from germline, CDR1 is SGHTA and CDR2 is FQGNSA. The CDR3 has 15 residues. V was pared by 2 bases and J by 3 bases, with 11 bases between. CDR3 coding DNA: TGTGCCAGCAGCTTATTCCAGGGAAACAATCAGCCCCAGCATTTT. Protein: CASSLFQGNNQPQHF.

This chain links TRBV9 with TRBJ2-3; TRBD1 or TRBD2 may be the D gene (5 bases each). The germline CDR1 and CDR2 sequences are SGDLS and YYNGEE. This CDR3 is built from 12 residues. Trimming shortened V by 5 bases and J by 6 bases, and 10 bases separated the two germline ends. The CDR3 region is CASSPEGDTQYF. The DNA for the CDR3 is TGTGCCAGCAGTCCCGAGGGGGATACGCAGTATTTT.

In its sample, this clonotype was seen many times. The chain carries TRBV6-5 and TRBJ2-7; 7 bases map to TRBD2. Per germline, CDR1 MNHEY and CDR2 SVGAGI. The CDR3 is 12 residues long. Trimming cost V 5 bases and J 3 bases; bases outside gene matches: 1. CDR3 coding DNA: TGTGCCAGCAGTCGGGGGGACTACGAGCAGTACTTC. Amino acids: CASSRGDYEQYF.